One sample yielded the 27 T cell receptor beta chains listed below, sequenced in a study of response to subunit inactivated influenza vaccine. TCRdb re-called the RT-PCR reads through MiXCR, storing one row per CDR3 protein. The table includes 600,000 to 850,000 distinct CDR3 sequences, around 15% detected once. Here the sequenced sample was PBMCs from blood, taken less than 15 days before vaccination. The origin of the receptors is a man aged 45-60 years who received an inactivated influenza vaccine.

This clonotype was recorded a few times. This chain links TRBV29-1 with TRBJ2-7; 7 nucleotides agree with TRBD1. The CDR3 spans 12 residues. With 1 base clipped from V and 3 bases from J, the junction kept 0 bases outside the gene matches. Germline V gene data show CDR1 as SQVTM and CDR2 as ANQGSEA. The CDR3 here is CSVEGTGYEQYF. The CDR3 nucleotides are TGCAGCGTTGAAGGGACAGGCTACGAGCAGTACTTC.

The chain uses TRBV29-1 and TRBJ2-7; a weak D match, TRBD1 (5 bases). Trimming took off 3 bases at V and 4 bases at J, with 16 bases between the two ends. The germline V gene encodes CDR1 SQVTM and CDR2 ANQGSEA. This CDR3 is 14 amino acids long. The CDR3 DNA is TGCAGCGTTGAGGACACCGGACCCCTTTACGAGCAGTACTTC. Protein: CSVEDTGPLYEQYF.

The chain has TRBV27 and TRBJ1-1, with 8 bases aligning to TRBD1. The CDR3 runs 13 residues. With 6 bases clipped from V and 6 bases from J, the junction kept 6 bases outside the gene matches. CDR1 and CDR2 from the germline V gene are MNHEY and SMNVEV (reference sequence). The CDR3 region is CASRKDRVAEAFF. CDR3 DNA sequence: TGTGCCAGCAGAAAGGACAGGGTTGCTGAAGCTTTCTTT.

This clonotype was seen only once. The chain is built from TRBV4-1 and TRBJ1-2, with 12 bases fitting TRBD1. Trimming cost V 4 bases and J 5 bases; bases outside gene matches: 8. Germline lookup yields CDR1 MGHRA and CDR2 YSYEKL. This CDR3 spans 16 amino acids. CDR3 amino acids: CASSLTAGQGAYGYTF. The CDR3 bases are TGCGCCAGCAGCCTGACCGCGGGACAGGGGGCTTATGGCTACACCTTC.

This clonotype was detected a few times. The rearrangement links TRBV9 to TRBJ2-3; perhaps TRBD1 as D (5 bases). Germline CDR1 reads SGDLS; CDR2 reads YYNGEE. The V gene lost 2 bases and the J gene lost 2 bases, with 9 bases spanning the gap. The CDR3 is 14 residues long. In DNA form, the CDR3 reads TGTGCCAGCAGCGTCGAACAGGACACAGATACGCAGTATTTT. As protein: CASSVEQDTDTQYF.

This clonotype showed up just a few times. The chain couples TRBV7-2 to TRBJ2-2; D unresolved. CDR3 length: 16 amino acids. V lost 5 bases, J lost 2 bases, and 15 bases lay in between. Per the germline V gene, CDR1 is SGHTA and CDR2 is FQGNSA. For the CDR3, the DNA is TGTGCCAGCAGCGAGTGGGTGACGGGCAACACCGGGGAGCTGTTTTTT. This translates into CASSEWVTGNTGELFF. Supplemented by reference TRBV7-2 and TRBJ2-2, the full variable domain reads GAGVSQSPSNKVTEKGKDVELRCDPISGHTALYWYRQSLGQGLEFLIYFQGNSAPDKSGLPSDRFSAERTGGSVSTLTIQRTQQEDSAVYLCASSEWVTGNTGELFFGEGSRLTVL.

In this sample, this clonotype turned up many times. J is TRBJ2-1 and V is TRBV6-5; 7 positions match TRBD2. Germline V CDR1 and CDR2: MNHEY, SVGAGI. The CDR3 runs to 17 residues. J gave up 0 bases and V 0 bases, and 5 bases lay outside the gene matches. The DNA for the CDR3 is TGTGCCAGCAGTTACTCCGGCGGGGGAAGCTCCTACAATGAGCAGTTCTTC. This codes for CASSYSGGGSSYNEQFF.

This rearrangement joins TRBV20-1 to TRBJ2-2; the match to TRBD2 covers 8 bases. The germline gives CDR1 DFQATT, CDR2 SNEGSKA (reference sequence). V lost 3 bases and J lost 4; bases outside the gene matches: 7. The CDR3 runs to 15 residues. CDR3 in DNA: TGCAGTGCTAGTGGAGCGGGAGCGATCACCGGGGAGCTGTTTTTT. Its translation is CSASGAGAITGELFF.

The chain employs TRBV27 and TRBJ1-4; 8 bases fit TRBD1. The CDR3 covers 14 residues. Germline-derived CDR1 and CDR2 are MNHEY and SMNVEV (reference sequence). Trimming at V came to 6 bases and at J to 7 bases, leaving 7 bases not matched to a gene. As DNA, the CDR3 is TGTGCCAGCAGGGGGACAGGTTTTGGTGAAAAACTGTTTTTT. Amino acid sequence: CASRGTGFGEKLFF. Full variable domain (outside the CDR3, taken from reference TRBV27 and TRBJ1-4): EAQVTQNPRYLITVTGKKLTVTCSQNMNHEYMSWYRQDPGLGLRQIYYSMNVEVTDKGDVPEGYKVSRKEKRNFPLILESPSPNQTSLYFCASRGTGFGEKLFFGSGTQLSVL.

The DNA of the CDR3 is TGTGCCAGCAGTTGGCCGGATGGCGGTGAGCAGTTCTTC. Residues: CASSWPDGGEQFF. The rearrangement links TRBV2 to TRBJ2-1, with no clear D. In germline, CDR1 is SNHLY, CDR2 FYNNEI. This CDR3 region has 13 residues. Trimming removed 5 bases at V and 9 bases at J, with 14 bases between.

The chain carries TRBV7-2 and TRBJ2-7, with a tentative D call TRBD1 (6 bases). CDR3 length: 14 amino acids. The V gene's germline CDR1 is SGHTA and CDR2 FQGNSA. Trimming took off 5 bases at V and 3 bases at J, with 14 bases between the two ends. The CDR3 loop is CASSQSGTYYEQYF. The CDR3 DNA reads TGTGCCAGCAGCCAGTCCGGGACATACTACGAGCAGTACTTC.

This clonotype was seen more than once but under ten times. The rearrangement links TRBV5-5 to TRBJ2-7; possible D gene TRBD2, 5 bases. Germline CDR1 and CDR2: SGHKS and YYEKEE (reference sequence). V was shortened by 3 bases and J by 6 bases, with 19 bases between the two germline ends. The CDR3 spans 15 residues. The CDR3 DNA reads TGTGCCAGCAGCTCGGGATATCAGGTGATTCGCGAGCAGTACTTC. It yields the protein CASSSGYQVIREQYF. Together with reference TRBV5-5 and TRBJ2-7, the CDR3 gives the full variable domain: DAGVTQSPTHLIKTRGQQVTLRCSPISGHKSVSWYQQVLGQGPQFIFQYYEKEERGRGNFPDRFSARQFPNYSSELNVNALLLGDSALYLCASSSGYQVIREQYFGPGTRLTVT.

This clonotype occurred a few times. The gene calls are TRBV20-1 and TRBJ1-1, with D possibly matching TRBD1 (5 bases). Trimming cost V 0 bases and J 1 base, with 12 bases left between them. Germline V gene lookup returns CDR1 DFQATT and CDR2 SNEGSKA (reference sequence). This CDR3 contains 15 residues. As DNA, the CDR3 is TGCAGTGCTAGAGATCTCGACAGAAGGAACACTGAAGCTTTCTTT. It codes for CSARDLDRRNTEAFF.

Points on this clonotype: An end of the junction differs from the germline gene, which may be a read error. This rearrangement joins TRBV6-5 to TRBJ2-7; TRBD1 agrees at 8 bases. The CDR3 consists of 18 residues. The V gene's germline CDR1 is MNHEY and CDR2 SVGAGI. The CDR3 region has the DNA TGTGCCAACAGTTACTCCACTAATCCCGGGACAGGATTTTACGAGCAGTACTTC. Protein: CANSYSTNPGTGFYEQYF.

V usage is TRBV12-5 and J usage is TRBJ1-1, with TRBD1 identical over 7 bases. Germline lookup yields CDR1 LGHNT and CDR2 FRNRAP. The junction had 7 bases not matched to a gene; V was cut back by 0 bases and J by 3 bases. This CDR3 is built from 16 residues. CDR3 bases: TGTGCTAGTGGTTTGGTAACAGGGGCGGACGACACTGAAGCTTTCTTT. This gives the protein CASGLVTGADDTEAFF.

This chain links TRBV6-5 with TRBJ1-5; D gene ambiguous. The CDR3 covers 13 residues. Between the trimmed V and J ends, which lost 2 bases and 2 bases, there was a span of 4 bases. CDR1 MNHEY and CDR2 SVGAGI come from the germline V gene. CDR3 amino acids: CASSYNGNQPQHF. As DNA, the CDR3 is TGTGCCAGCAGTTACAACGGCAATCAGCCCCAGCATTTT.

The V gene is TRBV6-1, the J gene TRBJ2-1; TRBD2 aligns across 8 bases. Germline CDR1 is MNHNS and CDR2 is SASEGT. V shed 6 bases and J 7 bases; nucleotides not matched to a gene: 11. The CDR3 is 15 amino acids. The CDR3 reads CASRKGLVGENEQFF. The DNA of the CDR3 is TGTGCCAGCAGGAAGGGACTAGTGGGAGAGAATGAGCAGTTCTTC.

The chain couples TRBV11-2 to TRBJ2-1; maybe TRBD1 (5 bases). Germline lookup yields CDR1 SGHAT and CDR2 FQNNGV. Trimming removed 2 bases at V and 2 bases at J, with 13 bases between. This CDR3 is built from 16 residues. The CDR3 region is CASSLWGGDPYNEQFF. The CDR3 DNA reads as TGTGCCAGCAGCTTATGGGGCGGAGACCCCTACAATGAGCAGTTCTTC.

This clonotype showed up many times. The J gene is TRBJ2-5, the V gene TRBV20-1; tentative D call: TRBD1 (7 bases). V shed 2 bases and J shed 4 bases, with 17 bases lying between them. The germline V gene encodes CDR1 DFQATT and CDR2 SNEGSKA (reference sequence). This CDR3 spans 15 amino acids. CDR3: CSARTTQGGPETQYF. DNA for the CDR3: TGCAGTGCTAGAACCACCCAGGGGGGCCCAGAGACCCAGTACTTC.

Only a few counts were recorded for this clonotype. CDR3 in DNA: TGTGCCAGCCATAGAACAGGGGAGAACTATGGCTACACCTTC. Protein sequence: CASHRTGENYGYTF. The rearrangement uses TRBV6-1 and TRBJ1-2; 7 bases are a match to TRBD1. This CDR3 has 14 amino acids. Looked up from germline, CDR1 is MNHNS and CDR2 is SASEGT. The junction had 8 bases not matched to a gene; V was cut back by 8 bases and J by 2 bases.

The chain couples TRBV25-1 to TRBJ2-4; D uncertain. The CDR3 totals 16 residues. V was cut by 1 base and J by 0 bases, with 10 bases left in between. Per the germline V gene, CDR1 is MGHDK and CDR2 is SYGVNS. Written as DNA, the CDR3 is TGTGCCAGCAGTGAATCTGCCTCACTAGCCAAAAACATTCAGTACTTC. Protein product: CASSESASLAKNIQYF.

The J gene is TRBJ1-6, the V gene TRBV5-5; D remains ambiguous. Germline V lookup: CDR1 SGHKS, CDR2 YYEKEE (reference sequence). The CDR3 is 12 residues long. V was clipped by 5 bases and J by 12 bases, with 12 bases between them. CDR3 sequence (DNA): TGTGCCAGCAGTCGGACCGAGCGACCCCTCCACTTT. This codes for CASSRTERPLHF.

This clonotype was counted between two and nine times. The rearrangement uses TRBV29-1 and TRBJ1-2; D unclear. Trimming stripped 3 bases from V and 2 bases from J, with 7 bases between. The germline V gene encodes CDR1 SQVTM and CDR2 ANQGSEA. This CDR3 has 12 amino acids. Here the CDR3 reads CSVDDGNYGYTF. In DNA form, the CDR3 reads TGCAGCGTTGACGACGGGAACTATGGCTACACCTTC. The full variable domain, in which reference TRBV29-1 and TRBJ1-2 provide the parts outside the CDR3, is SAVISQKPSRDICQRGTSLTIQCQVDSQVTMMFWYRQQPGQSLTLIATANQGSEATYESGFVIDKFPISRPNLTFSTLTVSNMSPEDSSIYLCSVDDGNYGYTFGSGTRLTVV.

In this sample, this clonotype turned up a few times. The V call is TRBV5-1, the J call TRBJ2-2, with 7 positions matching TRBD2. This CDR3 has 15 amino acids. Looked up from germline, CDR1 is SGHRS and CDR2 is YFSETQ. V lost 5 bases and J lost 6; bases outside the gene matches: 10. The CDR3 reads CASSLVTAGSGELFF. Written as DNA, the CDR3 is TGCGCCAGCAGTTTAGTCACAGCGGGGTCCGGGGAGCTGTTTTTT.

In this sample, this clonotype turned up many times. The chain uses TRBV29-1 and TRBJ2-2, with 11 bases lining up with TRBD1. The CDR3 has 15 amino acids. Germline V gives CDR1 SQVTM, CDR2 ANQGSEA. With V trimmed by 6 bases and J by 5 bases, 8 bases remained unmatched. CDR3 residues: CSVFGQGAYTGELFF. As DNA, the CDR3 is TGCAGCGTATTCGGACAGGGGGCGTATACCGGGGAGCTGTTTTTT.

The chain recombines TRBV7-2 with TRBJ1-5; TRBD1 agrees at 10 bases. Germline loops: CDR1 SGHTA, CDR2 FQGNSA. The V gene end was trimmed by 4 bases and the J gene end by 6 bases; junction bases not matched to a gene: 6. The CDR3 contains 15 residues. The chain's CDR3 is CASSSMTGGSQPQHF. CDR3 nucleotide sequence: TGTGCCAGCAGCTCCATGACAGGGGGCTCTCAGCCCCAGCATTTT.

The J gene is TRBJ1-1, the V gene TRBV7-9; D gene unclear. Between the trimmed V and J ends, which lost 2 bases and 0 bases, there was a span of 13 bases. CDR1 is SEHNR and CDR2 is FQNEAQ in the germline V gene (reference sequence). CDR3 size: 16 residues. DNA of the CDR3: TGTGCCAGCAGCTTACCGGGTGTGCGTATGAACACTGAAGCTTTCTTT. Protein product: CASSLPGVRMNTEAFF.